These 24 T cell receptor beta chains were sequenced from one sample in a study of blood T cell repertoires in COVID-19. Generated by immunoSEQ multiplex PCR, the TCRdb table keeps only in-frame clones and is missing some. The sample records 50,000 or so clones, around 90% being singletons. The material sequenced was peripheral blood. The receptors shown here come from a man in his 60s with active COVID-19.

The V call is TRBV5-1, the J call TRBJ2-7; D might be TRBD1 (5 bases). V was clipped by 2 bases and J by 4 bases, with 7 bases between them. Germline CDR1 reads SGHRS; CDR2 reads YFSETQ. The CDR3 extends over 12 amino acids. Here the CDR3 reads CASSFAGYEQYF. CDR3 bases: TGCGCCAGCAGCTTTGCAGGGTACGAGCAGTACTTC. The variable domain in full, with the rest retrieved from reference TRBV5-1 and TRBJ2-7, is KAGVTQTPRYLIKTRGQQVTLSCSPISGHRSVSWYQQTPGQGLQFLFEYFSETQRNKGNFPGRFSGRQFSNSRSEMNVSTLELGDSALYLCASSFAGYEQYFGPGTRLTVT.

The count of this clone is one. The chain carries TRBV19 and TRBJ1-1; D possibly corresponds to TRBD1 (6 bases). The CDR3 covers 16 residues. Trimming took off 5 bases at V and 1 base at J, with 17 bases between the two ends. Per the germline V gene, CDR1 is LNHDA and CDR2 is SQIVND (reference sequence). CDR3: CASSARLSGENTEAFF. CDR3 nucleotide sequence: TGTGCCAGTAGTGCGAGGCTCTCAGGGGAGAACACTGAAGCTTTCTTT.

The CDR3 DNA reads as TGTGCCAGCAGAGCTAACGGACAGCCGAGGGGTGATCAGCCCCAGCATTTT. Protein sequence: CASRANGQPRGDQPQHF. The chain is built from TRBV5-8 and TRBJ1-5, with D possibly being TRBD1 (6 bases). V was trimmed by 5 bases and J by 5 bases, leaving 23 bases between them. CDR1 is SGHTS and CDR2 is YDEGEE in the germline V gene. The CDR3 consists of 17 residues. Together with reference TRBV5-8 and TRBJ1-5, the CDR3 gives the full variable domain: EAGVTQSPTHLIKTRGQQATLRCSPISGHTSVYWYQQALGLGLQFLLWYDEGEERNRGNFPPRFSGRQFPNYSSELNVNALELEDSALYLCASRANGQPRGDQPQHFGDGTRLSIL.

The chain uses TRBV6-6 and TRBJ1-1; D perhaps matches TRBD1 (5 bases). The V and J ends lost 5 bases and 0 bases respectively, with 7 bases between them. There are 13 residues in the CDR3. Germline CDR1 MNHNY, CDR2 SVGAGI (reference sequence). CDR3 coding DNA: TGTGCCAGCAGTCAAGGGGTGAACACTGAAGCTTTCTTT. Translation: CASSQGVNTEAFF.

This clone has only one observation. Relative to the germline gene, one junction end is altered; a read error may explain this. The chain has TRBV6-6 and TRBJ1-5; D not certain. Germline-derived CDR1 and CDR2 are MNHNY and SVGAGI (reference sequence). This CDR3 has 14 residues. In nucleotides, the CDR3 is TGTGCCAGCAGTTACCCGACTAGCCATCAGCCCCAGCATTTT. Protein: CASSYPTSHQPQHF.

This sequence joins TRBV5-1 and TRBJ1-4; tentative D call: TRBD1 (5 bases). This CDR3 contains 16 residues. Germline CDR1 reads SGHRS; CDR2 reads YFSETQ. Trimming left V 4 bases short and J 1 base short, with 14 bases between. For the CDR3, the DNA is TGCGCCAGCAGCCCCCTGGGGGGGGGAACTAATGAAAAACTGTTTTTT. It yields the protein CASSPLGGGTNEKLFF.

This chain's CDR3 is CASSQLAFNYGYTF. The CDR3 region has the DNA TGCGCCAGCAGCCAACTGGCATTTAACTATGGCTACACCTTC. V is TRBV4-3 and J is TRBJ1-2; D unclear. Germline V gene data show CDR1 as LGHNA and CDR2 as YSLEER. This CDR3 is built from 14 residues. V was trimmed by 2 bases and J by 1 base, leaving 8 bases between them.

The chain recombines TRBV3-1 (or the pseudogene TRBV3-2) with TRBJ2-7; D is possibly TRBD1 (5 bases). The CDR3 length is 13 residues. V lost 8 bases and J lost 2, with 13 bases in between. Per the germline V gene, CDR1 is LGHDT and CDR2 is YNNKEL (reference sequence). CDR3 amino acids: CASRQTQTYEQYF. CDR3 sequence (DNA): TGTGCCAGCCGACAGACTCAAACCTACGAGCAGTACTTC.

The chain links TRBV6-5 to TRBJ2-7; TRBD2 might be the D (5 bases). The CDR3 covers 12 residues. V was pared by 8 bases and J by 2 bases, with 10 bases between. The germline V gene encodes CDR1 MNHEY and CDR2 SVGAGI. The CDR3 loop reads CASVGVTYEQYF. Here the CDR3 DNA reads TGTGCCAGCGTCGGGGTTACCTACGAGCAGTACTTC.

The chain uses TRBV4-3 and TRBJ1-2; D perhaps matches TRBD1 (6 bases). This CDR3 spans 15 amino acids. CDR1 LGHNA and CDR2 YSLEER come from the germline V gene. Between the trimmed V and J ends, which lost 0 bases and 5 bases, there was a span of 13 bases. For the CDR3, the DNA is TGCGCCAGCAGCCAAGATCGGACAGCATTATATGGCTACACCTTC. Protein product: CASSQDRTALYGYTF.

J is TRBJ2-1 and V is TRBV7-2; TRBD1 aligns across 8 bases. The J segment lost 12 bases and the V segment lost 3 bases, leaving 19 bases of the junction unmatched. CDR3 length: 17 residues. The V gene's germline CDR1 is SGHTA and CDR2 FQGNSA. CDR3 in amino acids: CASSFGLAGQVNDRQFF. CDR3 DNA sequence: TGTGCCAGCAGCTTTGGGCTGGCGGGACAGGTCAATGATCGGCAGTTCTTC.

The J gene is TRBJ1-5, the V gene TRBV19; 7 bases line up with TRBD1. The ends lost 6 bases at V and 4 bases at J; junction bases unmatched: 9. Germline lookup yields CDR1 LNHDA and CDR2 SQIVND (reference sequence). CDR3 length: 15 amino acids. The CDR3 sequence is CASRLRGGANQPQHF. The CDR3 coding sequence is TGTGCCAGTAGATTGAGAGGGGGCGCGAATCAGCCCCAGCATTTT.

The gene calls are TRBV2 and TRBJ2-7; 7 bases are shared with TRBD1. The CDR3 has 15 residues. Germline CDR1 reads SNHLY; CDR2 reads FYNNEI. Trimming removed 3 bases from V and 2 bases from J; junction bases left unmatched: 7. The CDR3 is CASSELGGNPYEQYF. CDR3 DNA: TGTGCCAGCAGTGAGCTAGGGGGCAATCCCTACGAGCAGTACTTC.

The V and J genes are TRBV30 and TRBJ2-7; 7 bases fit TRBD1. The CDR3 is 15 amino acids. Germline values: CDR1 GTSNPN, CDR2 SVGIG (reference sequence). V gave up 4 bases and J gave up 3 bases; unmatched junction bases: 12. In nucleotides, the CDR3 is TGTGCCTGGAAACCCCCCACAGGGGACGACTACGAGCAGTACTTC. Translated, it gives CAWKPPTGDDYEQYF.

The V gene is TRBV23-1, the J gene TRBJ2-3; weak D call: TRBD1 (6 bases). TRBV23-1 qualifies as an ORF whose function is uncertain. The CDR3 is 17 amino acids. The V gene lost 0 bases and the J gene lost 2 bases, with 15 bases spanning the gap. CDR3 residues: CASSQSWGLVYTDTQYF. In DNA form, the CDR3 reads TGCGCCAGCAGTCAATCCTGGGGGCTAGTGTACACAGATACGCAGTATTTT.

V gene TRBV6-5 combines with J gene TRBJ2-3; TRBD1 matches at 7 bases. After removal of 5 bases from V and 0 bases from J, the junction contained 2 bases not matched to a gene. CDR3 length: 14 residues. CDR1 MNHEY and CDR2 SVGAGI come from the germline V gene. CDR3 amino acids: CASSPQGSTDTQYF. The CDR3 DNA is TGTGCCAGCAGTCCACAGGGGAGCACAGATACGCAGTATTTT.

The genes are TRBV19 and TRBJ1-2; 7 bases are shared with TRBD1. After removal of 5 bases from V and 5 bases from J, the junction contained 11 bases not matched to a gene. The CDR3 covers 15 residues. CDR1 and CDR2 (germline): LNHDA, SQIVND (reference sequence). The CDR3 loop is CASSPAGGRGYGYTF. Here the CDR3 DNA reads TGTGCCAGTAGTCCTGCAGGGGGAAGAGGGTATGGCTACACCTTC.

This clone was observed a handful of times. A junction boundary mismatches the germline segment, possibly from a read error. The chain joins TRBV7-7 to TRBJ2-7; D uncertain. Germline V gene lookup returns CDR1 SSHAT and CDR2 FNYEAQ (reference sequence). This CDR3 contains 16 residues. The CDR3 sequence is CASSPGPAASSYEQYF. The CDR3 DNA reads TGTGCTAGCAGCCCGGGTCCGGCGGCTAGCTCCTACGAGCAGTACTTC. Using reference TRBV7-7 and TRBJ2-7 for the parts outside the CDR3, the full variable domain is GAGVSQSPRYKVTKRGQDVTLRCDPISSHATLYWYQQALGQGPEFLTYFNYEAQPDKSGLPSDRFSAERPEGSISTLTIQRTEQRDSAMYRCASSPGPAASSYEQYFGPGTRLTVT.

The V and J genes are TRBV30 and TRBJ2-7, with D possibly matching TRBD1 (6 bases). In germline, CDR1 is GTSNPN, CDR2 SVGIG (reference sequence). The V gene lost 8 bases and the J gene lost 9 bases, with 29 bases spanning the gap. The CDR3 runs 15 residues. The CDR3 bases are TGTGCCGGAGAATCGCCGGGACATTCTTTTAACGGGCAGTACTTC. It is translated as CAGESPGHSFNGQYF.

The chain links TRBV6-2 or TRBV6-3 to TRBJ2-7, with TRBD1 identical over 8 bases. CDR1 MNHEY and CDR2 SVGEGT come from the germline V gene. This CDR3 spans 19 amino acids. V was clipped by 0 bases and J by 4 bases; unmatched bases: 17. Here the CDR3 DNA reads TGTGCCAGCAGTTACTCAGAAAGAGGCCAGGGGGCATACTGGTACGAGCAGTACTTC. It yields the protein CASSYSERGQGAYWYEQYF.

The sample holds one count of this clone. V and J are TRBV18 and TRBJ1-2; D is possibly TRBD1 (5 bases). The ends were cut back, 1 base at V and 6 bases at J, with 15 bases in the middle. The CDR3 consists of 15 residues. CDR1 KGHSH and CDR2 LQKENI come from the germline V gene. The CDR3 loop is CASSPLAGLENGYTF. The CDR3 region has the DNA TGTGCCAGCTCACCACTAGCAGGGTTGGAGAATGGCTACACCTTC.

This clone was detected once. The rearrangement joins TRBV5-4 to TRBJ2-1; 11 positions agree with TRBD2. The V gene end was trimmed by 3 bases and the J gene end by 0 bases; junction bases not matched to a gene: 2. Germline CDR1 SGHNT, CDR2 YYREEE (reference sequence). The CDR3 runs 16 residues. The CDR3 sequence is CASSSTSGGSYNEQFF. As DNA, the CDR3 is TGTGCCAGCAGCTCTACTAGCGGGGGCTCCTACAATGAGCAGTTCTTC.

This chain links TRBV2 with TRBJ2-3; 10 bases match TRBD1. CDR3 length: 14 residues. Germline CDR1 reads SNHLY; CDR2 reads FYNNEI. Trimming cost V 6 bases and J 7 bases; bases outside gene matches: 7. CDR3 coding DNA: TGTGCCAGCAGACCGGGACAGGGGTTAAATACGCAGTATTTT. Translating gives CASRPGQGLNTQYF.

The genes are TRBV4-1 and TRBJ2-3, with 11 positions matching TRBD2. Unmatched junction bases numbered 12, after V lost 7 bases and J lost 3 bases. The CDR3 is 17 residues long. Germline assignment: CDR1 MGHRA and CDR2 YSYEKL. CDR3 protein: CASTPVPSGGITDTQYF. As DNA, the CDR3 is TGCGCCAGCACCCCCGTTCCTAGCGGGGGGATTACAGATACGCAGTATTTT.